The 15 T cell receptor beta chains below come from one sample, sequenced in a study of CD8+CD57+ T cells in acquired aplastic anemia. Both TCR beta VDJ combination and CDR3 sequence profiling were carried out. Genomic DNA was the template for this profiling. TCRdb ran MiXCR on the reads and lists one entry per CDR3 protein. The data contain 150,000 to 200,000 distinct CDR3 sequences, 46% of them singletons. Input material: sorted CD4+, CD8+, or CD8+CD57+ T cells (not recorded which) from PBMCs. Receptors were obtained from a human donor in good health.

This clonotype was found many times. The rearrangement links TRBV2 to TRBJ2-5; the D gene is possibly TRBD2 (5 bases). Germline V gives CDR1 SNHLY, CDR2 FYNNEI. The CDR3 totals 16 residues. V gave up 4 bases and J gave up 1 base, with 16 bases separating them. CDR3 region: CASSAVLGLSQETQYF. CDR3 sequence (DNA): TGTGCCAGCAGTGCGGTTTTAGGACTTTCCCAAGAGACCCAGTACTTC.

This clonotype was observed many times. V usage is TRBV2 and J usage is TRBJ2-2, with a possible D match to TRBD1 (6 bases). The V end lost 5 bases, the J end lost 5 bases, and 9 bases lay between the germline ends. The germline V gene encodes CDR1 SNHLY and CDR2 FYNNEI. The CDR3 contains 13 residues. CDR3 loop: CASSLQGTGELFF. Here the CDR3 DNA reads TGTGCCAGCAGTTTACAGGGTACCGGGGAGCTGTTTTTT. The full variable domain, its missing parts supplied by reference TRBV2 and TRBJ2-2, is EPEVTQTPSHQVTQMGQEVILRCVPISNHLYFYWYRQILGQKVEFLVSFYNNEISEKSEIFDDQFSVERPDGSNFTLKIRSTKLEDSAMYFCASSLQGTGELFFGEGSRLTVL.

The V gene is TRBV10-3, the J gene TRBJ1-1; unclear D gene. V gave up 6 bases and J gave up 11 bases, with 16 bases separating them. The CDR3 is 12 amino acids. The V gene's germline CDR1 is ENHRY and CDR2 SYGVKD. The CDR3 reads CAIREAGWKAFF. Here the CDR3 DNA reads TGTGCCATCAGGGAAGCTGGGTGGAAGGCTTTCTTT.

The chain employs TRBV7-6 and TRBJ1-6, with D unresolved. Trimming removed 5 bases at V and 8 bases at J, with 22 bases between. CDR3 length: 17 amino acids. Germline values: CDR1 SGHVS, CDR2 FNYEAQ. CDR3 in amino acids: CASSVTVIGSGDSPLHF. For the CDR3, the DNA is TGTGCCAGCAGCGTAACCGTAATAGGGAGTGGGGATTCACCCCTCCACTTT.

This clonotype was picked up many times. V gene TRBV29-1 combines with J gene TRBJ2-3; D is ambiguous. Between the trimmed V and J ends, which lost 3 bases and 0 bases, there was a span of 10 bases. CDR3 length: 14 amino acids. CDR1 and CDR2 (germline): SQVTM, ANQGSEA. The CDR3: CSVDSTTSTDTQYF. The DNA of the CDR3 is TGCAGCGTTGACAGCACCACTAGCACAGATACGCAGTATTTT.

This clonotype showed up many times. V gene TRBV30 combines with J gene TRBJ2-7; possible D gene TRBD2, 6 bases. The CDR3 runs to 12 residues. Looked up from germline, CDR1 is GTSNPN and CDR2 is SVGIG (reference sequence). V lost 0 bases and J 8 bases, leaving 11 bases between the germline ends. CDR3 protein: CAWSVERVQQYF. The CDR3 DNA reads as TGTGCCTGGAGTGTCGAGCGGGTGCAGCAGTACTTC.

Notes on this clonotype: The germline gene is not matched at one end of the junction; a read error may be the cause. The V gene is TRBV5-5, the J gene TRBJ2-7, with 8 bases fitting TRBD1. CDR1 is SGHKS, CDR2 YYEKEE, per germline (reference sequence). The CDR3 is made up of 15 amino acids. Written as DNA, the CDR3 is TGTGCCGGCAGCTTGGGGGACAGGCCGGGGGACGAGCAGTACTTC. Protein sequence: CAGSLGDRPGDEQYF.

The chain uses TRBV24-1 and TRBJ2-7; D is uncertain. There are 14 residues in the CDR3. Trimming took off 0 bases at V and 2 bases at J, with 7 bases between the two ends. CDR1 and CDR2 from the germline V gene are KGHDR and SFDVKD. The chain's CDR3 is CATSDLLEPYEQYF. In nucleotides, the CDR3 is TGTGCCACCAGTGATTTGCTGGAGCCCTACGAGCAGTACTTC.

This clonotype was seen only once. This chain uses TRBV11-1 with TRBJ2-1; 12 bases align to TRBD2. V lost 5 bases, J lost 3 bases, and 5 bases stayed unmatched. The germline V gene encodes CDR1 SGHAT and CDR2 FQDESV (reference sequence). The CDR3 extends over 16 amino acids. CDR3 DNA sequence: TGTGCCAGCAGCCCCTCTAGCGGGGGGGACTACAATGAGCAGTTCTTC. It encodes CASSPSSGGDYNEQFF.

This clonotype has a count of ten or more. This chain links TRBV20-1 with TRBJ2-1; 8 bases match TRBD2. Germline CDR1 DFQATT, CDR2 SNEGSKA (reference sequence). The CDR3 covers 15 residues. With 6 bases clipped from V and 0 bases from J, the junction kept 7 bases outside the gene matches. The CDR3 reads CSALAGSSSYNEQFF. The CDR3, as DNA: TGCAGTGCGCTAGCGGGTAGTAGCTCCTACAATGAGCAGTTCTTC.

This clonotype was observed at least ten times. This rearrangement joins TRBV20-1 to TRBJ2-5; D may be TRBD1 (6 bases). Trimming cost V 6 bases and J 2 bases, with 22 bases left between them. From germline, CDR1 is DFQATT and CDR2 SNEGSKA (reference sequence). The CDR3 is made up of 16 amino acids. The CDR3 loop is CSARLAGQRYQETQYF. In nucleotides, the CDR3 is TGCAGTGCCCGACTCGCTGGACAGCGATATCAAGAGACCCAGTACTTC.

This clonotype was seen a handful of times. This chain links TRBV10-3 with TRBJ1-1, with D possibly being TRBD1 (6 bases). Germline CDR1 is ENHRY and CDR2 is SYGVKD. Between the trimmed V and J ends, which lost 5 bases and 0 bases, there was a span of 10 bases. The CDR3 has 14 residues. As DNA, the CDR3 is TGTGCCATCAGTAACAACAGGGTGAACACTGAAGCTTTCTTT. Residues: CAISNNRVNTEAFF.

This clonotype has just a few counts. V and J are TRBV7-8 and TRBJ1-6, with D perhaps matching TRBD1 (5 bases). The CDR3 sequence is 14 residues long. The V end was cut by 4 bases, the J end by 8 bases, with 12 bases between. CDR1 SGHVS and CDR2 FQNEAQ come from the germline V gene. The CDR3 DNA follows: TGTGCCAGCAGCTATTTACGGGGGTATTCACCCCTCCACTTT. Protein: CASSYLRGYSPLHF.

This chain links TRBV28 with TRBJ2-7; D remains ambiguous. There are 14 residues in the CDR3. Germline CDR1 reads MDHEN; CDR2 reads SYDVKM. The V end was cut by 5 bases, the J end by 8 bases, with 19 bases between. The DNA for the CDR3 is TGTGCCAGCAGTGCTAGTCTGCCAGGTATGCAGCAGTACTTC. This gives the protein CASSASLPGMQQYF.

This clonotype was detected ten times or more. This sequence joins TRBV4-1 and TRBJ1-2; no clear D gene. The CDR3 covers 14 residues. Germline V gene lookup returns CDR1 MGHRA and CDR2 YSYEKL. V was pared by 3 bases and J by 4 bases, with 12 bases between. This CDR3 is CASSHGSEVYGYTF. The CDR3 DNA reads TGCGCCAGCAGCCACGGCAGCGAGGTCTATGGCTACACCTTC.